One sample yielded the 29 T cell receptor beta chains listed below, sequenced in a study of blood T cells in healthy people across ages. Alongside a J-beta primer mix, a sample-barcoded 5' primer served in a second PCR lasting 7 to 11 cycles. One entry per CDR3 protein results from TCRdb running MiXCR on the 5' RACE reads. Among about a million distinct CDR3 sequences listed, about two fifths were seen once. The sample taken for sequencing was blood. Receptors were obtained from a man aged 18 to 35 in good health.

V usage is TRBV3-1 and J usage is TRBJ1-4; no clear D. Germline CDR1 and CDR2: LGHDT and YNNKEL (reference sequence). The CDR3 runs 15 residues. Trimming cost V 2 bases and J 3 bases, with 10 bases left between them. The CDR3 DNA sequence: TGTGCCAGCAGCCAAAACACGGGAGCTAATGAAAAACTGTTTTTT. Translated: CASSQNTGANEKLFF.

V usage is TRBV9 and J usage is TRBJ2-6; D unresolved. The CDR3 length is 16 residues. Germline V gene lookup returns CDR1 SGDLS and CDR2 YYNGEE. Trimming pared 10 bases from V and 0 bases from J, leaving 17 bases between. CDR3 region: CARTLDIFSGANVLTF. DNA for the CDR3: TGTGCCCGCACCCTAGACATTTTCTCTGGGGCCAACGTCCTGACTTTC.

The V and J genes are TRBV7-2 and TRBJ1-5; the D is unclear. Germline V lookup: CDR1 SGHTA, CDR2 FQGNSA. Trimming took off 5 bases at V and 5 bases at J, with 10 bases between the two ends. The CDR3 runs to 13 residues. The CDR3 reads CASSRTTDQPQHF. The CDR3 region has the DNA TGTGCCAGCAGCCGAACAACAGATCAGCCCCAGCATTTT.

This clonotype was seen a few times. The chain combines TRBV12-3 or TRBV12-4 with TRBJ2-7; 8 bases line up with TRBD1. This CDR3 is 13 amino acids long. Trimming removed 7 bases from V and 6 bases from J; junction bases left unmatched: 8. This chain's CDR3 is CASTLDRVGEQYF. The CDR3 DNA reads as TGTGCCAGCACCCTGGACAGGGTGGGCGAGCAGTACTTC.

The chain is built from TRBV5-4 and TRBJ2-3, with 13 nucleotides matching TRBD2. The CDR3 is made up of 18 amino acids. In germline, CDR1 is SGHNT, CDR2 YYREEE (reference sequence). With 3 bases clipped from V and 2 bases from J, the junction kept 9 bases outside the gene matches. CDR3 DNA: TGTGCCAGCAGCTCCGGACTAGCGGGGGCCTTACCCACAGATACGCAGTATTTT. Translated: CASSSGLAGALPTDTQYF. Full variable domain (missing parts from reference TRBV5-4 and TRBJ2-3): ETGVTQSPTHLIKTRGQQVTLRCSSQSGHNTVSWYQQALGQGPQFIFQYYREEENGRGNFPPRFSGLQFPNYSSELNVNALELDDSALYLCASSSGLAGALPTDTQYFGPGTRLTVL.

The rearrangement uses TRBV27 and TRBJ1-1; D unresolved. Per the germline V gene, CDR1 is MNHEY and CDR2 is SMNVEV (reference sequence). V was pared by 6 bases and J by 4 bases, with 12 bases between. The CDR3 has 13 amino acids. The CDR3 DNA is TGTGCCAGCAGCCAGACACTGAGCACTGAAGCTTTCTTT. Translating gives CASSQTLSTEAFF.

V is TRBV12-5 and J is TRBJ1-4, with 7 bases aligning to TRBD1. CDR1 and CDR2 (germline): LGHNT, FRNRAP. This CDR3 region has 14 residues. The trim removed 1 base at V and 5 bases at J, leaving 1 base unmatched. CDR3 sequence: CASGLGQGNEKLFF. Written as DNA, the CDR3 is TGTGCTAGTGGTTTGGGACAGGGAAATGAAAAACTGTTTTTT.

The sample holds many counts of this clonotype. V usage is TRBV12-3 or TRBV12-4 and J usage is TRBJ2-7, with TRBD1 matching 7 bases. Trimming took 6 bases from V and 0 from J; bases not matched to a gene: 2. This CDR3 spans 13 amino acids. CDR3 in DNA: TGTGCCAGCAGCGGGACAGCCTCCTACGAGCAGTACTTC. Translation gives CASSGTASYEQYF.

V usage is TRBV11-1 and J usage is TRBJ2-3; D not resolved. Germline V gene sequence: CDR1 SGHAT, CDR2 FQDESV (reference sequence). Trimming shortened V by 5 bases and J by 6 bases, and 18 bases separated the two germline ends. The CDR3 totals 15 residues. In DNA form, the CDR3 reads TGTGCCAGCAGCCAGGACGACGACGTTCGGGATACGCAGTATTTT. Amino acid sequence: CASSQDDDVRDTQYF.

This clonotype was recorded a few times. The chain employs TRBV6-6 and TRBJ1-6; D call uncertain. The ends were cut back, 5 bases at V and 5 bases at J, with 10 bases in the middle. CDR1 is MNHNY, CDR2 SVGAGI, per germline (reference sequence). This CDR3 region has 14 residues. CDR3 sequence (DNA): TGTGCCAGCAGTCTGTTTGGGGATAATTCACCCCTCCACTTT. Translation: CASSLFGDNSPLHF.

This chain uses TRBV9 with TRBJ2-1; 8 nucleotides match TRBD1. J lost 6 bases, V lost 9 bases, and 8 bases had no gene match. This CDR3 is 13 amino acids long. Germline V CDR1 and CDR2: SGDLS, YYNGEE. The CDR3 is CATSGGSANEQFF. The DNA of the CDR3 is TGTGCCACCTCAGGGGGCTCTGCCAATGAGCAGTTCTTC.

The chain uses TRBV7-2 and TRBJ1-1; D remains unclear. The V end was cut by 6 bases, the J end by 11 bases, with 22 bases between. Germline V lookup: CDR1 SGHTA, CDR2 FQGNSA. The CDR3 covers 14 residues. As DNA, the CDR3 is TGTACCAGCAGTCCAGACTTGGACGTCCACGTCGCTTTCTTT. Amino acid sequence: CTSSPDLDVHVAFF.

This clonotype has more than one count but fewer than ten. The chain employs TRBV12-3 or TRBV12-4 and TRBJ1-5; maybe TRBD1 (6 bases). V was shortened by 0 bases and J by 6 bases, with 12 bases between the two germline ends. This CDR3 is built from 15 residues. CDR3 region: CASSLAAGGGQPQHF. CDR3 nucleotides: TGTGCCAGCAGTTTAGCTGCGGGGGGCGGTCAGCCCCAGCATTTT.

This clonotype was seen a handful of times. The chain recombines TRBV20-1 with TRBJ1-2, with D perhaps TRBD1 (6 bases). The CDR3 has 12 amino acids. Germline loops: CDR1 DFQATT, CDR2 SNEGSKA (reference sequence). The ends were cut back, 6 bases at V and 7 bases at J, with 15 bases in the middle. In DNA form, the CDR3 reads TGCAGTGCCCGCTGGGGGGCAGGTGGCTACACCTTC. This codes for CSARWGAGGYTF.

This sequence joins TRBV4-1 and TRBJ1-2; D call uncertain. Trimming cost V 4 bases and J 8 bases, with 23 bases left between them. This CDR3 comprises 16 residues. Germline lookup yields CDR1 MGHRA and CDR2 YSYEKL. The CDR3 region has the DNA TGCGCCAGCAGCCGAATAACTGTGGGCGCGAAGATCGGCTACACCTTC. Encoded protein: CASSRITVGAKIGYTF.

The rearrangement links TRBV5-1 to TRBJ2-3, with D perhaps assigned TRBD1 or TRBD2 (5 bases each). Trimming removed 0 bases at V and 6 bases at J, with 14 bases between. There are 15 residues in the CDR3. Germline CDR1 SGHRS, CDR2 YFSETQ. The CDR3 nucleotides are TGCGCCAGCAGCTTGGAGGGGAGCGGTGTGGATACGCAGTATTTT. Residues: CASSLEGSGVDTQYF.

Ten or more counts support this clonotype. The chain uses TRBV10-3 and TRBJ1-2, with D unclear. Looked up from germline, CDR1 is ENHRY and CDR2 is SYGVKD. Trimming took off 6 bases at V and 6 bases at J, with 5 bases between the two ends. The CDR3 consists of 10 residues. This CDR3 is CAIRGDGYTF. The CDR3 DNA is TGTGCCATCAGGGGAGATGGCTACACCTTC.

This chain uses TRBV5-1 with TRBJ1-4; 9 bases are a match to TRBD1. The CDR3 is 17 residues long. Germline V gene sequence: CDR1 SGHRS, CDR2 YFSETQ. Germline trimming cut 0 bases from V and 1 base from J; bases unmatched to any gene: 4. CDR3 region: CASSLAGQGITNEKLFF. The CDR3 bases are TGCGCCAGCAGCTTGGCAGGACAGGGGATAACTAATGAAAAACTGTTTTTT.

This sequence joins TRBV6-2 or TRBV6-3 and TRBJ1-1, with TRBD1 matching 8 bases. Trimming at V came to 5 bases and at J to 1 base, leaving 6 bases not matched to a gene. This CDR3 is built from 15 residues. The V gene's germline CDR1 is MNHEY and CDR2 SVGEGT. In DNA, the CDR3 is TGTGCCAGCAGTGACCGACAGGGGTGGAACACTGAAGCTTTCTTT. It yields the protein CASSDRQGWNTEAFF.

The chain joins TRBV29-1 to TRBJ2-6, with 7 bases fitting TRBD1. Losses at the gene ends were 7 bases for V and 2 bases for J; bases not matched to a gene: 5. The CDR3 runs 14 residues. The germline V gene has CDR1 SQVTM and CDR2 ANQGSEA. The DNA for the CDR3 is TGCAGCGCCTACACAGGGGCTGGGGCCAACGTCCTGACTTTC. This translates into CSAYTGAGANVLTF.

The V and J genes are TRBV5-1 and TRBJ2-3; D is uncertain. V was trimmed by 3 bases and J by 5 bases, leaving 7 bases between them. The CDR3 covers 12 residues. Germline CDR1 and CDR2: SGHRS and YFSETQ. This chain's CDR3 is CASSSDLDTQYF. The CDR3 coding sequence is TGCGCCAGCAGCTCAGACTTAGATACGCAGTATTTT.

J is TRBJ1-1 and V is TRBV2, with a tentative D call TRBD1 (5 bases). V shed 9 bases and J shed 1 base, with 18 bases lying between them. CDR1 is SNHLY and CDR2 is FYNNEI in the germline V gene. The CDR3 consists of 15 residues. The CDR3 DNA reads as TGTGCCAGTGAAGCAAGGGGAGGGCGGAACACTGAAGCTTTCTTT. Residues: CASEARGGRNTEAFF.

The sample holds a few counts of this clonotype. CDR3 DNA: TGTGCCGCGGCGGGGGGGGGTTCTAGCACAGATACGCAGTATTTT. It codes for CAAAGGGSSTDTQYF. J is TRBJ2-3 and V is TRBV27; 9 bases agree with TRBD2. The CDR3 contains 15 residues. In germline, CDR1 is MNHEY, CDR2 SMNVEV (reference sequence). Trimming took 11 bases from V and 0 from J; bases not matched to a gene: 9.

The chain links TRBV5-6 to TRBJ2-5; tentatively, D is TRBD1 (6 bases). CDR3 size: 17 residues. V was shortened by 0 bases and J by 3 bases, with 18 bases between the two germline ends. Germline V CDR1 and CDR2: SGHDT, YYEEEE. In DNA form, the CDR3 reads TGTGCCAGCAGCTTGGCGACAGGTTTTGAGGGGAAAGAGACCCAGTACTTC. Residues: CASSLATGFEGKETQYF.

V usage is TRBV7-2 and J usage is TRBJ2-3; 11 nucleotides align to TRBD2. Per germline, CDR1 SGHTA and CDR2 FQGNSA. This CDR3 is built from 15 residues. J gave up 3 bases and V 6 bases, and 5 bases lay outside the gene matches. CDR3 region: CASRVSGGGTDTQYF. The CDR3 bases are TGTGCCAGCAGGGTTAGCGGGGGGGGTACAGATACGCAGTATTTT.

The rearrangement uses TRBV11-1 and TRBJ1-1, with D tentatively TRBD1 (6 bases). The CDR3 runs to 18 residues. V was clipped by 5 bases and J by 0 bases, with 22 bases between them. Germline CDR1 SGHAT, CDR2 FQDESV (reference sequence). CDR3 nucleotides: TGTGCCAGCAGCCCAGGGCCGGGGGGCGTTGCCGTGAACACTGAAGCTTTCTTT. As protein: CASSPGPGGVAVNTEAFF.

The V gene is TRBV9, the J gene TRBJ2-1, with 13 bases fitting TRBD2. The V segment lost 3 bases and the J segment 0 bases; nucleotides outside the gene matches: 12. The CDR3 runs 20 residues. Looked up from germline, CDR1 is SGDLS and CDR2 is YYNGEE. For the CDR3, the DNA is TGTGCCAGCAGCGGACGACTTCCGACTAGCGGGGGGAGCTCCTACAATGAGCAGTTCTTC. Its translation is CASSGRLPTSGGSSYNEQFF.

A few counts support this clonotype. This chain connects TRBV6-2 or TRBV6-3 to TRBJ2-7; no firm D call. The CDR3 has 12 residues. V dropped 6 bases and J dropped 3 bases, with 9 bases sitting between them. Per the germline V gene, CDR1 is MNHEY and CDR2 is SVGEGT. The CDR3 protein is CASRGMYYEQYF. For the CDR3, the DNA is TGTGCCAGCAGGGGGATGTACTACGAGCAGTACTTC.

The chain carries TRBV6-5 and TRBJ1-1, with a tentative D call TRBD1 (5 bases). The CDR3 is made up of 14 amino acids. In germline, CDR1 is MNHEY, CDR2 SVGAGI. Trimming took 7 bases from V and 7 from J, leaving 19 bases between them. The CDR3, as DNA: TGTGCCAGCACGAGCAATGAAGGGGCCGGTGAAGCTTTCTTT. Encoded protein: CASTSNEGAGEAFF.